The 27 T cell receptor beta chains presented below share a single source sample, sequenced in a study of persistence of HIV-infected CD4 T cells. The immunoSEQ assay was version 4, run in survey mode. Generated by immunoSEQ multiplex PCR, the TCRdb table keeps only in-frame clones and is missing some. The sample has under 35,000 clones, 70% seen once. Cells were stimulated with overlapping HIV-1 Gag 15-mer peptides. Sorting of responding CD4+ T cells relied on upregulated CD40 ligand together with CD69. For these receptors, no antigen is known. This sample comprised CD4+ T cells sorted from PBMCs after approximately 20-hour stimulation, obtained from a patient who received antiretroviral therapy. The receptors derive from an adult man with HIV who was CMV-seropositive.

The chain carries TRBV28 and TRBJ2-7, with D maybe TRBD1 (6 bases). This CDR3 spans 18 amino acids. Trimming removed 6 bases at V and 0 bases at J, with 24 bases between. Germline V gene sequence: CDR1 MDHEN, CDR2 SYDVKM. The CDR3 DNA reads as TGTGCCAGCAGCAATTACCGACTCGGACAGCAGAGCTCCTACGAGCAGTACTTC. Its translation: CASSNYRLGQQSSYEQYF.

The table lists this clone with a few counts. The rearrangement uses TRBV6-5 and TRBJ2-7, with D hard to call. V was pared by 0 bases and J by 5 bases, with 14 bases between. The CDR3 runs 15 residues. CDR1 and CDR2 (germline): MNHEY, SVGAGI. The CDR3 here is CASSYSETFRNEQYF. The CDR3 coding sequence is TGTGCCAGCAGTTACTCGGAGACTTTCAGGAACGAGCAGTACTTC.

The chain recombines TRBV4-1 with TRBJ1-2; D is possibly TRBD1 (5 bases). Trimming pared 0 bases from V and 4 bases from J, leaving 12 bases between. This CDR3 region has 15 residues. In germline, CDR1 is MGHRA, CDR2 YSYEKL. The CDR3, as DNA: TGCGCCAGCAGCCAAGATCGGCTGCAGGGCTATGGCTACACCTTC. This translates into CASSQDRLQGYGYTF.

DNA of the CDR3: TGTGCCAGCAGCTATAGGACAGGGGACGAGCTGTTTTTT. It encodes CASSYRTGDELFF. The V gene is TRBV7-9, the J gene TRBJ2-2, with 9 bases aligning to TRBD1. Germline CDR1 and CDR2: SEHNR and FQNEAQ (reference sequence). CDR3 length equals 13 residues. J was trimmed by 11 bases and V by 4 bases; bases with no gene match: 5.

The genes are TRBV18 and TRBJ2-6; 8 nucleotides match TRBD1. The CDR3 covers 17 residues. V lost 6 bases to trimming and J lost 0 bases; unmatched junction nucleotides: 7. The V gene's germline CDR1 is KGHSH and CDR2 LQKENI. CDR3 residues: CASSTGTGVSGANVLTF. The CDR3 DNA sequence: TGTGCCAGCTCCACGGGGACAGGAGTCTCTGGGGCCAACGTCCTGACTTTC.

The gene calls are TRBV2 and TRBJ2-1; 10 bases fit TRBD1. This CDR3 contains 15 residues. Germline CDR1 is SNHLY and CDR2 is FYNNEI. The ends lost 5 bases at V and 6 bases at J; junction bases unmatched: 7. CDR3 nucleotides: TGTGCCAGCAGTCGATCCGGACAGGGGGGCAATGAGCAGTTCTTC. Its translation is CASSRSGQGGNEQFF.

The CDR3 nucleotides read TGTGCCAGCTCACTGACAGGGAACACTGAAGCTTTCTTT. Protein: CASSLTGNTEAFF. The V call is TRBV18, the J call TRBJ1-1; D perhaps matches TRBD1 (6 bases). V lost 4 bases and J 1 base, leaving 7 bases between the germline ends. Germline-derived CDR1 and CDR2 are KGHSH and LQKENI. CDR3 length: 13 amino acids.

Only a few counts were recorded for this clone. The chain combines TRBV5-1 with TRBJ2-2; 11 bases line up with TRBD1. The ends lost 4 bases at V and 9 bases at J; junction bases unmatched: 11. CDR3 length equals 16 residues. Germline V CDR1 and CDR2: SGHRS, YFSETQ. Here the CDR3 reads CASSGTGTGGPRELFF. CDR3 in DNA: TGCGCCAGCAGCGGCACGGGGACAGGGGGGCCCAGGGAGCTGTTTTTT.

CDR3 loop: CASSLGGVEDEQYF. The CDR3 DNA is TGCGCCAGCAGCTTGGGAGGGGTTGAGGACGAGCAGTACTTC. V is TRBV5-1 and J is TRBJ2-7; either TRBD1 or TRBD2 may supply D (5 bases each). Germline assignment: CDR1 SGHRS and CDR2 YFSETQ. This CDR3 contains 14 residues. The V and J ends lost 0 bases and 5 bases respectively, with 12 bases between them.

The chain combines TRBV4-1 with TRBJ1-4; tentative D call: TRBD1 (5 bases). The ends were cut back, 7 bases at V and 7 bases at J, with 16 bases in the middle. CDR1 and CDR2 (germline): MGHRA, YSYEKL. The CDR3 spans 14 residues. The chain's CDR3 is CASTGAGRGEKLFF. CDR3 coding DNA: TGCGCCAGCACCGGGGCCGGCAGAGGTGAAAAACTGTTTTTT.

The rearrangement joins TRBV6-5 to TRBJ1-5; D is undetermined. Germline V gene data show CDR1 as MNHEY and CDR2 as SVGAGI. Deletions cut 6 bases from V and 7 bases from J, with 16 bases between. The CDR3 runs 14 residues. For the CDR3, the DNA is TGTGCCAGCAGGGTGGGCTTAACGGGGCAGCCCCAGCATTTT. Encoded protein: CASRVGLTGQPQHF.

V usage is TRBV5-1 and J usage is TRBJ1-1; D is unresolved. The CDR3 loop spans 15 amino acids. Between the trimmed V and J ends, which lost 0 bases and 5 bases, there was a span of 14 bases. Looked up from germline, CDR1 is SGHRS and CDR2 is YFSETQ. CDR3 bases: TGCGCCAGCAGCTTGGAGGTGGATAAAGGGACTGAAGCTTTCTTT. Encoded protein: CASSLEVDKGTEAFF.

V is TRBV3-1 (or the pseudogene TRBV3-2) and J is TRBJ1-4; D ambiguous. This CDR3 is 14 amino acids long. Trimming left V 1 base short and J 7 bases short, with 10 bases between. Looked up from germline, CDR1 is LGHDT and CDR2 is YNNKEL (reference sequence). The CDR3 DNA sequence: TGTGCCAGCAGCCAAGGAGGGTTGGGTGAAAAACTGTTTTTT. Its translation: CASSQGGLGEKLFF.

The chain has TRBV18 and TRBJ2-7, with D hard to call. V was shortened by 4 bases and J by 3 bases, with 10 bases between the two germline ends. The CDR3 runs to 13 residues. Looked up from germline, CDR1 is KGHSH and CDR2 is LQKENI. The CDR3 sequence is CASSQAEYYEQYF. As DNA, the CDR3 is TGTGCCAGCTCACAGGCAGAGTACTACGAGCAGTACTTC.

The CDR3 bases are TGTGCCAGCTCACCTTCCCGGGACAGGGGTAATTCACCCCTCCACTTT. This translates into CASSPSRDRGNSPLHF. V and J are TRBV18 and TRBJ1-6; 10 bases fit TRBD1. J gave up 6 bases and V 3 bases, and 5 bases lay outside the gene matches. Germline V lookup: CDR1 KGHSH, CDR2 LQKENI. This CDR3 contains 16 residues.

The table lists this clone with a count of one. This sequence joins TRBV19 and TRBJ1-5; D is possibly TRBD1 (5 bases). Germline CDR1 reads LNHDA; CDR2 reads SQIVND (reference sequence). This CDR3 spans 15 amino acids. Deletions cut 5 bases from V and 0 bases from J, with 11 bases between. The DNA of the CDR3 is TGTGCCAGTAGTGTGACAGCCTCTAGCAATCAGCCCCAGCATTTT. Residues: CASSVTASSNQPQHF.

The chain uses TRBV24-1 and TRBJ1-5, with TRBD1 matching over 9 bases. Germline loops: CDR1 KGHDR, CDR2 SFDVKD. The CDR3 length is 15 residues. Losses at the gene ends were 9 bases for V and 3 bases for J; bases not matched to a gene: 8. CDR3 in amino acids: CATQKGQGNNQPQHF. The DNA of the CDR3 is TGTGCCACCCAAAAGGGACAGGGTAACAATCAGCCCCAGCATTTT.

V usage is TRBV6-1 and J usage is TRBJ1-5; D is undetermined. CDR1 and CDR2 (germline): MNHNS, SASEGT. Trimming took off 1 base at V and 0 bases at J, with 13 bases between the two ends. The CDR3 has 17 residues. CDR3 in amino acids: CASSEGRNIYSNQPQHF. CDR3 nucleotide sequence: TGTGCCAGCAGTGAAGGGAGAAACATTTATAGCAATCAGCCCCAGCATTTT.

The chain recombines TRBV7-9 with TRBJ1-5; D is uncertain. This CDR3 spans 13 amino acids. Germline lookup yields CDR1 SEHNR and CDR2 FQNEAQ (reference sequence). Trimming removed 3 bases at V and 5 bases at J, with 8 bases between. This CDR3 is CASSFQPDQPQHF. The CDR3 bases are TGTGCCAGCAGCTTCCAACCAGATCAGCCCCAGCATTTT.

The chain joins TRBV11-1 to TRBJ2-7; no firm D call. In germline, CDR1 is SGHAT, CDR2 FQDESV (reference sequence). The CDR3 is made up of 12 amino acids. V was pared by 8 bases and J by 2 bases, with 10 bases between. CDR3 region: CASGIPPYEQYF. The DNA of the CDR3 is TGTGCCAGCGGTATCCCTCCCTACGAGCAGTACTTC.

The rearrangement uses TRBV28 and TRBJ1-2; D remains ambiguous. This CDR3 comprises 14 residues. V gave up 5 bases and J gave up 6 bases, with 16 bases separating them. CDR1 and CDR2 from the germline V gene are MDHEN and SYDVKM. In DNA, the CDR3 is TGTGCCAGCAGTCCGTCCTCGGGAATGAATGGCTACACCTTC. As protein: CASSPSSGMNGYTF.

The chain uses TRBV4-1 and TRBJ1-6, with D maybe TRBD1 (6 bases). The CDR3 length is 15 residues. Germline assignment: CDR1 MGHRA and CDR2 YSYEKL. V lost 1 base, J lost 10 bases, and 14 bases lay in between. CDR3 sequence reads: CASSQVTGMGSPLHF. Here the CDR3 DNA reads TGCGCCAGCAGCCAAGTTACAGGGATGGGCTCACCCCTCCACTTT.

The sample holds one count of this clone. The CDR3 coding sequence is TGTGCCAGCAGGAAGGGAGGGAACACTGAAGCTTTCTTT. Encoded protein: CASRKGGNTEAFF. This chain links TRBV2 with TRBJ1-1, with D uncertain. This CDR3 comprises 13 residues. V lost 6 bases and J 1 base, leaving 9 bases between the germline ends. Germline CDR1 SNHLY, CDR2 FYNNEI.

This chain uses TRBV6-6 with TRBJ2-1; D is unclear. V lost 2 bases and J lost 0, with 11 bases in between. The CDR3 is 16 amino acids. CDR1 and CDR2 (germline): MNHNY, SVGAGI (reference sequence). The CDR3 DNA follows: TGTGCCAGCAGTTACAGGACGGATAGCTCCTACAATGAGCAGTTCTTC. Amino acid sequence: CASSYRTDSSYNEQFF.

The CDR3 DNA reads as TGTGCCAGCAGTTTAGGAGGGACCGGCTCCTACGAGCAGTACTTC. Protein sequence: CASSLGGTGSYEQYF. This rearrangement joins TRBV28 to TRBJ2-7; TRBD2 is a possible D gene (6 bases). V was cut by 2 bases and J by 0 bases, with 11 bases left in between. The CDR3 loop spans 15 amino acids. The V gene's germline CDR1 is MDHEN and CDR2 SYDVKM.

The gene calls are TRBV6-5 and TRBJ1-5; possibly TRBD1 for D (5 bases). Per germline, CDR1 MNHEY and CDR2 SVGAGI. Trimming pared 2 bases from V and 4 bases from J, leaving 12 bases between. CDR3 size: 15 residues. CDR3 loop: CASSYRRGGNQPQHF. In nucleotides, the CDR3 is TGTGCCAGCAGTTACCGGCGCGGGGGGAATCAGCCCCAGCATTTT.

The rearrangement uses TRBV5-8 and TRBJ1-2; D possibly corresponds to TRBD1 (6 bases). In germline, CDR1 is SGHTS, CDR2 YDEGEE. V lost 4 bases and J lost 4, with 20 bases in between. This CDR3 is 16 amino acids long. The CDR3 sequence is CASSPLEGQWGYGYTF. The CDR3 DNA is TGTGCCAGCAGCCCCCTGGAGGGACAATGGGGCTATGGCTACACCTTC.